A selection of T cell receptor beta chains follows, all from one sample in a study of read filtering for tumor transcriptome and immune sequencing. TCRdb passed the reads through MiXCR, listing each CDR3 protein once. The sample has about 86,000 distinct CDR3 sequences; 9% to 15% are singletons. The sequenced sample consisted of a population of CD138-negative cells sorted from bone marrow. The receptors were gathered from a donor aged 40 or older with multiple myeloma. Each CDR3 is given with its conserved first and last residue. The D gene is left open where the match is weak. The size entry is marked missing in some rows and otherwise reads once, few, many or a size class.

TRBV2	once	NA	TRBJ1-1	CASSDPLTEAFF	TGTGCCAGCAGTGACCCCTTGACAGAAGCTTTCTTT
TRBV6-6	NA	TRBD1	TRBJ2-7	CASSYDRGGIGVQYF	TGTGCCAGCAGTTACGACAGGGGGGGGATAGGGGTGCAGTACTTC
TRBV30	many	TRBD2	TRBJ2-1	CAWTLGLATRNEQFF	TGTGCCTGGACCCTTGGACTAGCGACCAGGAATGAGCAGTTCTTC
TRBV2	many	NA	TRBJ2-5	CASSLTWTTETQYF	TGTGCCAGCTCGTTGACTTGGACAACAGAGACCCAGTACTTC
TRBV18	many	NA	TRBJ1-1	CASSRGTRPEAFF	TGTGCCAGCTCACGAGGGACAAGGCCTGAAGCTTTCTTT
TRBV5-6	many	NA	TRBJ2-1	CASSLLTALYNEQFF	TGTGCCAGCAGCTTGTTGACGGCCCTCTACAATGAGCAGTTCTTC
TRBV6-5	NA	NA	TRBJ2-5	CASSPPALGETQYF	TGTGCCAGCAGTCCCCCGGCCCTTGGGGAGACCCAGTACTTC
TRBV20-1	many	NA	TRBJ1-1	CSALEGTRNTEAFF	TGCAGTGCTTTGGAGGGGACACGTAACACTGAAGCTTTCTTT
TRBV7-9	NA	NA	TRBJ2-7	CASSSSDSPYEQYF	TGTGCCAGCAGCTCCTCAGACAGCCCCTACGAGCAGTACTTC
TRBV21-1	NA	NA	TRBJ1-1	CASSPRRGLLSEAFF	TGTGCCAGCAGCCCACGTAGGGGTCTTTTGTCTGAAGCTTTCTTT
TRBV19	many	NA	TRBJ1-5	CASSIGISQPQHF	TGTGCCAGTAGTATCGGGATAAGTCAGCCCCAGCATTTT
TRBV7-9	many	NA	TRBJ2-7	CASSSLDLGRDYEQYF	TGTGCCAGCAGCTCCCTCGACCTAGGGCGGGACTACGAGCAGTACTTC
TRBV5-1	many	TRBD1	TRBJ2-1	CASNPSRDRTMSGQFF	TGTGCCAGCAACCCAAGCCGGGACAGAACAATGAGCGGGCAGTTCTTC
TRBV7-8	many	TRBD1	TRBJ1-4	CASSSRGQGEVSEKLFF	TGTGCCAGCAGCTCCCGAGGACAGGGGGAAGTGAGTGAAAAACTGTTTTTT
TRBV28	many	NA	TRBJ2-2	CASSVDSPNTGELFF	TGTGCCAGCAGTGTCGACAGCCCGAACACCGGGGAGCTGTTTTTT
TRBV2	NA	TRBD1	TRBJ2-2	CASAGTGNTGELFF	TGTGCCAGCGCAGGGACAGGGAACACCGGGGAGCTGTTTTTT
TRBV29-1	many	TRBD2	TRBJ2-1	CSVGTTSGSGDEQFF	TGCAGCGTCGGTACCACTAGCGGGAGCGGGGATGAGCAGTTCTTC
TRBV9	many	TRBD1	TRBJ2-7	CASSARDSSYEQYF	TGTGCCAGCAGCGCAAGGGACAGCTCCTACGAGCAGTACTTC
TRBV5-1	many	NA	TRBJ2-3	CASSFVSGPSITDTQYF	TGCGCCAGCAGCTTCGTATCAGGACCATCTATCACAGATACGCAGTATTTT
TRBV5-5	many	TRBD2	TRBJ2-1	CASSLELAVSYNEQFF	TGTGCCAGCAGCTTGGAACTAGCGGTTTCCTACAATGAGCAGTTCTTC
TRBV6-5	once	NA	TRBJ1-2	CACSYWTGNYGYTF	TGTGCCTGCAGTTACTGGACTGGGAACTATGGCTACACCTTC
TRBV4-1	many	NA	TRBJ2-7	CASSQDFMRESYEQYF	TGCGCCAGCAGCCAAGATTTCATGAGGGAATCCTACGAGCAGTACTTC
TRBV4-1	many	NA	TRBJ2-6	CASSQGVRDGANVLTF	TGCGCCAGCAGCCAAGGGGTGAGGGATGGGGCCAACGTCCTGACTTTC
TRBV12-3/TRBV12-4	many	NA	TRBJ2-5	CASSQTGFGETQYF	TGTGCCAGCAGTCAAACAGGGTTTGGAGAGACCCAGTACTTC
TRBV5-1	many	NA	TRBJ2-1	CASSLGSARLNEQFF	TGCGCCAGCAGCTTGGGTAGCGCTCGGCTCAATGAGCAGTTCTTC
TRBV7-9	few	NA	TRBJ2-3	CASSSGQLTDTQYF	TGTGCCAGCAGCTCCGGACAGTTGACAGATACGCAGTATTTT
TRBV6-5	many	NA	TRBJ2-3	CASSWGVTQYF	TGTGCCAGCAGTTGGGGTGTTACGCAGTATTTT
TRBV6-5	many	TRBD1	TRBJ1-4	CASSYWTGDEKLFF	TGTGCCAGCAGTTACTGGACAGGGGATGAAAAACTGTTTTTT
TRBV7-9	many	NA	TRBJ2-7	CASSFGRYEQYF	TGTGCCAGCAGCTTTGGTCGGTACGAGCAGTACTTC
TRBV12-3/TRBV12-4	many	TRBD1	TRBJ1-5	CASSPGQGLGNQPQHF	TGTGCCAGCAGTCCCGGACAGGGGCTTGGCAATCAGCCCCAGCATTTT
TRBV19	many	NA	TRBJ2-1	CASSILTGEQFF	TGTGCCAGTAGTATCCTCACAGGGGAGCAGTTCTTC
TRBV11-2	many	NA	TRBJ2-7	CASSLDLGAGQYF	TGTGCCAGCAGCTTAGATCTGGGGGCAGGCCAGTACTTC
TRBV5-6	many	NA	TRBJ2-7	CASSLVGGPDYEQYF	TGTGCCAGCAGCTTGGTTGGGGGACCCGACTACGAGCAGTACTTC
TRBV20-1	many	NA	TRBJ2-7	CSARGQGASYEQYF	TGCAGTGCTAGAGGTCAGGGTGCCTCCTACGAGCAGTACTTC
TRBV2	NA	TRBD1	TRBJ2-3	CASSGRGRDTDTQYF	TGTGCCAGCAGTGGCAGGGGGCGCGACACAGATACGCAGTATTTT
TRBV20-1	many	NA	TRBJ2-7	CSALGSYEQYF	TGCAGTGCTCTTGGATCCTACGAGCAGTACTTC
TRBV6-2/TRBV6-3	many	NA	TRBJ2-1	CASSYSRTTNEQFF	TGTGCCAGCAGTTACTCCCGGACCACAAACGAGCAGTTCTTC
TRBV7-6	many	NA	TRBJ2-5	CASSGGNQETQYF	TGTGCCAGCAGCGGGGGGAACCAAGAGACCCAGTACTTC
TRBV10-3	many	NA	TRBJ2-7	CAISELEGGVYEQYF	TGTGCCATCAGTGAGTTGGAGGGAGGTGTCTACGAGCAGTACTTC
TRBV12-3/TRBV12-4	many	TRBD1	TRBJ1-1	CASRRPPIDRANTEAFF	TGTGCCAGCAGACGACCGCCGATAGACAGGGCGAACACTGAAGCTTTCTTT
TRBV12-3/TRBV12-4	once	NA	TRBJ1-1	CASGMRTMNTEAFF	TGTGCCAGCGGTATGCGGACCATGAACACTGAAGCTTTCTTT
TRBV28	few	TRBD1	TRBJ1-1	CASRLRQGFEAFF	TGTGCCAGCAGACTACGACAGGGCTTTGAAGCTTTCTTT
TRBV6-1	many	NA	TRBJ1-1	CASSLQPRTVNTEAFF	TGTGCCAGCAGCTTACAACCACGGACGGTGAACACTGAAGCTTTCTTT
TRBV27	many	TRBD1	TRBJ1-2	CAQGAGYTF	TGTGCACAGGGGGCCGGCTACACCTTC
TRBV3-1	many	NA	TRBJ2-1	CASSQDDSYNEQFF	TGTGCCAGCAGCCAAGACGACAGCTACAATGAGCAGTTCTTC
TRBV29-1	many	TRBD1	TRBJ2-7	CSGGTALYEQYF	TGCAGCGGGGGGACAGCCCTCTACGAGCAGTACTTC
TRBV7-3	many	NA	TRBJ2-4	CASSLSGLGDKNIQYF	TGTGCCAGCAGCTTATCCGGATTAGGCGACAAAAACATTCAGTACTTC
TRBV4-2	many	TRBD1	TRBJ1-4	CASSQETQGKVEKLFF	TGTGCCAGCAGCCAAGAAACACAGGGGAAGGTCGAAAAACTGTTTTTT
TRBV30	many	NA	TRBJ1-2	CAWSASTYGYTF	TGTGCCTGGAGTGCGTCAACATATGGCTACACCTTC
TRBV5-1	many	NA	TRBJ1-1	CASSLWGARGTEAFF	TGCGCCAGCAGCTTGTGGGGGGCGCGGGGCACTGAAGCTTTCTTT
TRBV12-3/TRBV12-4	NA	NA	TRBJ2-2	CASSFIPAAGELFF	TGTGCCAGCAGTTTTATACCCGCGGCGGGGGAGCTGTTTTTT
TRBV4-2	NA	TRBD2	TRBJ2-3	CASSQIAGGRTDTQYF	TGTGCCAGCAGCCAAATAGCGGGAGGAAGAACAGATACGCAGTATTTT
TRBV30	many	TRBD1	TRBJ2-1	CAWSLNTGEMQFF	TGTGCCTGGAGTCTTAACACAGGGGAAATGCAGTTCTTC
TRBV15	many	TRBD2	TRBJ2-2	CATSRDLAGASAGELFF	TGTGCCACCAGCAGAGATCTAGCGGGAGCATCGGCCGGGGAGCTGTTTTTT